The 8 T cell receptor beta chains below were found in one sample sequenced in a study of post-analysis software for immune sequencing data. Study conclusions and caveats: Among four to six TRBV segments more frequent in patients than controls were TRBV5-6, TRBV5-1 and TRBV20-1.

Unique molecular identifiers were present in the TCR beta cDNA libraries. Using its own MiXCR run on the PCR reads, TCRdb lists one record per CDR3 protein. The table shows approximately 440,000 distinct CDR3 sequences, with less than 45% occurring only once. The antigens of these receptors remain unknown. The sequenced sample consisted of blood. These receptors originate from a girl aged 5-17 years with multiple sclerosis.

V and J are TRBV6-5 and TRBJ1-2; D is perhaps TRBD1 (5 bases). Germline V CDR1 and CDR2: MNHEY, SVGAGI. This CDR3 spans 13 amino acids. V lost 0 bases and J 5 bases, leaving 7 bases between the germline ends. The CDR3 spells CASSYSRGYGYTF. In DNA, the CDR3 is TGTGCCAGCAGTTACTCGAGGGGTTATGGCTACACCTTC.

The chain has TRBV5-1 and TRBJ2-5; no firm D call. CDR1 SGHRS and CDR2 YFSETQ come from the germline V gene. Between the trimmed V and J ends, which lost 4 bases and 1 base, there was a span of 17 bases. This CDR3 comprises 16 residues. The CDR3 here is CASSLPSGVTQETQYF. The CDR3 coding sequence is TGCGCCAGCAGCCTCCCTAGTGGGGTTACCCAAGAGACCCAGTACTTC.

V gene TRBV28 combines with J gene TRBJ2-7, with 9 nucleotides matching TRBD1. The DNA end favors TRBJ2-5, so the J call may be wrong. Germline-derived CDR1 and CDR2 are MDHEN and SYDVKM. The CDR3 runs 14 residues. This CDR3 is CASSRDREGETQYF. The CDR3, as DNA: TGTGCCAGCAGCAGGGACAGGGAAGGGGAGACCCAGTACTTC.

Turning to this clonotype: At one boundary the junction diverges from the germline segment, which might be a read error. This chain connects TRBV14 to TRBJ2-1; D may be TRBD2 (6 bases). Germline values: CDR1 SGHDN, CDR2 FVKESK. The CDR3 spans 14 residues. The CDR3 DNA reads TGTGCCGGCAGCCCGACTAGCTCCTACAATGAGCAGTTCTTC. Its translation: CAGSPTSSYNEQFF.

Note on this clonotype: Germline is not matched at one junction end, which may reflect a read error. The V and J genes are TRBV6-6 and TRBJ2-7, with 7 bases identical to TRBD2. There are 15 residues in the CDR3. Germline V gene data show CDR1 as MNHNY and CDR2 as SVGAGI (reference sequence). In DNA, the CDR3 is TGTGCCAGCAGTCACTCTCTAGCGGAAACCTACGAGCAGTACTTC. This encodes CASSHSLAETYEQYF.

This chain uses TRBV9 with TRBJ2-7, with D tentatively TRBD1 (5 bases). CDR3 length equals 15 residues. Trimming removed 4 bases from V and 2 bases from J, with 16 bases in between. From germline, CDR1 is SGDLS and CDR2 YYNGEE. Written as DNA, the CDR3 is TGTGCCAGCAGCCCGCAGGGCCAAGGAACCTACGAGCAGTACTTC. It codes for CASSPQGQGTYEQYF.

There are a few counts of this clonotype. The chain has TRBV20-1 and TRBJ2-7, with D tentatively TRBD1 (6 bases). Trimming pared 5 bases from V and 2 bases from J, leaving 19 bases between. Germline CDR1 reads DFQATT; CDR2 reads SNEGSKA (reference sequence). The CDR3 has 15 amino acids. The CDR3: CSAQPLDRNTYEQYF. Written as DNA, the CDR3 is TGCAGTGCTCAGCCCCTCGACAGGAACACCTACGAGCAGTACTTC.

The chain couples TRBV6-2 or TRBV6-3 to TRBJ2-7; the D is unclear. V was trimmed by 6 bases and J by 0 bases, leaving 15 bases between them. The CDR3 runs 15 residues. CDR1 and CDR2 (germline): MNHEY, SVGEGT. The CDR3 is CASSPMGRSSYEQYF. As DNA, the CDR3 is TGTGCCAGCAGCCCCATGGGTCGGAGCTCCTACGAGCAGTACTTC.